The source of this TCR beta chain is a study of OX40 agonist ivuxolimab in advanced cancers. Study information: Treatment received earlier with anti-PD-1, anti-PD-L1 or anti-CTLA-4 agents was allowed, and roughly 40% had some.

Systemic immunosuppression or autoimmune disease history was grounds to exclude patients. The CDR3 runs to 16 residues. CDR1 and CDR2 from the germline V gene are MGHRA and YSYEKL. The V and J ends lost 2 bases and 1 base respectively, with 14 bases between them. This clone was counted a single time. Sequenced by immunoSEQ multiplex PCR; TCRdb stores in-frame clones only, minus some. The sample has nearly 85,000 clones, roughly 85% seen once. This clonotype originated in an adult with an advanced solid tumor such as melanoma, head and neck, liver or kidney cancer. This sample comprised CD4+ or CD8+ T cells sorted from blood, obtained in a trial of the OX40 agonist ivuxolimab. The chain employs TRBV4-1 and TRBJ2-5; maybe TRBD1 (5 bases). CDR3 nucleotides: TGCGCCAGCAGCCAAAGGGGTCAAGGCGGCCAAGAGACCCAGTACTTC. Translated: CASSQRGQGGQETQYF.